What follows describes a single T cell receptor (beta chain). Antigen: not known. Germline is not matched at one junction end, which may reflect a read error. The CDR3 extends over 9 amino acids. Germline CDR1 reads DFQATT; CDR2 reads SNEGSKA (reference sequence). Sequencing used immunoSEQ multiplex PCR; TCRdb keeps in-frame clones, though not all of them. There are more than 900,000 clones in the sample; around 78% occur only once, and around 0.6% lies in the top ten. The data are from a study of shared clonotypes between healthy human individuals. Study-wide results and limits: Between several donors, naive CD4 clonotypes were shared at a level of about 5%. All-four-donor shared clonotypes had higher generation probabilities than non-shared clonotypes did.

This rearrangement joins TRBV20-1 to TRBJ2-5; TRBD2 is a possible D gene (5 bases). Source material: memory CD4+ T cells from PBMCs. Subset given: CD45RA-negative fraction. The receptor was derived from a man younger than 35 in good health. Some clones in this sample may be carry-over from other donors' samples. The CDR3 is CSARRLANF. In DNA form, the CDR3 reads TGCAGTGCCCGAAGGCTAGCAAACTTC.